This T cell receptor (beta chain) was sequenced for a study of response to subunit inactivated influenza vaccine. In this sample, this clonotype turned up a few times. Its antigen is still unknown. TCRdb passed the RT-PCR reads through MiXCR, listing each CDR3 protein once. This repertoire shows a few hundred thousand distinct CDR3 sequences, approximately 11% found once; its top ten account for roughly 12%. The germline CDR1 and CDR2 sequences are SGHVS and FQNEAQ. V shed 7 bases and J shed 4 bases, with 15 bases lying between them. The CDR3 consists of 14 residues. The study, taken as a whole, reports: Researchers suggested that each seasonal influenza vaccination recruits few new T cells.

This sample comprised PBMCs from blood, obtained around seven weeks after vaccination. The chain employs TRBV7-8 and TRBJ2-3; D not certain. The TCR was taken from a man aged 50-60 years who received an inactivated influenza vaccine. CDR3 residues: CASNLNVVSDTQYF. The DNA of the CDR3 is TGTGCCAGCAACCTGAACGTGGTCTCAGATACGCAGTATTTT.